The 12 T cell receptor beta chains below were found in one sample sequenced in a study of blood T cell repertoires in COVID-19. TCRdb's table, derived via immunoSEQ multiplex PCR, lists solely in-frame clones and lacks some. The sample records about 180,000 clones, about 88% being singletons. Sample: peripheral blood. All receptors derive from a woman in her twenties or thirties with active or convalescent COVID-19.

The rearrangement uses TRBV5-1 and TRBJ2-3, with D perhaps matching TRBD1 (5 bases). The CDR3 is 13 residues long. V shed 7 bases and J shed 0 bases, with 9 bases lying between them. Per the germline V gene, CDR1 is SGHRS and CDR2 is YFSETQ. CDR3 sequence (DNA): TGCGCCAGCCAGGGCAGTAGCACAGATACGCAGTATTTT. Translated, it gives CASQGSSTDTQYF.

This sequence joins TRBV10-2 and TRBJ1-5, with no clear D. V was pared by 1 base and J by 1 base, with 8 bases between. The CDR3 contains 15 residues. Germline V gene lookup returns CDR1 WSHSY and CDR2 SAAADI. CDR3 sequence reads: CASSEWGVSNQPQHF. Here the CDR3 DNA reads TGCGCCAGCAGTGAGTGGGGAGTGAGCAATCAGCCCCAGCATTTT.

This chain links TRBV5-1 with TRBJ1-6, with 7 positions matching TRBD1. The CDR3 sequence is 14 residues long. V was clipped by 4 bases and J by 6 bases; unmatched bases: 4. Per the germline V gene, CDR1 is SGHRS and CDR2 is YFSETQ. Written as DNA, the CDR3 is TGCGCCAGCAGCCCGGGACAGCCTAATTCACCCCTCCACTTT. It translates to CASSPGQPNSPLHF.

This clone was observed a handful of times. J is TRBJ1-3 and V is TRBV6-1, with D possibly matching TRBD1 (5 bases). V lost 0 bases and J lost 2, with 11 bases in between. The length of the CDR3 is 16 residues. Germline V CDR1 and CDR2: MNHNS, SASEGT. CDR3 nucleotide sequence: TGTGCCAGCAGTGAAGCGCCAGGGTGGACTGGAAACACCATATATTTT. It yields the protein CASSEAPGWTGNTIYF.

The chain uses TRBV11-2 and TRBJ1-2; 7 bases line up with TRBD1. V lost 2 bases, J lost 6 bases, and 3 bases stayed unmatched. The germline V gene has CDR1 SGHAT and CDR2 FQNNGV. The CDR3 is made up of 13 amino acids. This CDR3 reads CASSLTGQDGYTF. The CDR3 DNA reads TGTGCCAGCAGCTTAACCGGACAGGATGGCTACACCTTC.

The chain joins TRBV4-1 to TRBJ2-1; 7 bases agree with TRBD2. Germline V lookup: CDR1 MGHRA, CDR2 YSYEKL. The CDR3 sequence is 15 residues long. J was trimmed by 4 bases and V by 1 base; bases with no gene match: 4. Here the CDR3 reads CASSQAPSGYNEQFF. The DNA for the CDR3 is TGCGCCAGCAGCCAAGCGCCTAGCGGTTACAATGAGCAGTTCTTC.

V usage is TRBV3-1 (or the pseudogene TRBV3-2) and J usage is TRBJ2-1; D possibly corresponds to TRBD2 (6 bases). Germline values: CDR1 LGHDT, CDR2 YNNKEL (reference sequence). Trimming took 0 bases from V and 2 from J, leaving 11 bases between them. This CDR3 contains 16 residues. The CDR3 DNA sequence: TGTGCCAGCAGCCAAGACAAGAGACTAGCCTACAATGAGCAGTTCTTC. It encodes CASSQDKRLAYNEQFF.

The CDR3 protein is CASSPLGTDQPQHF. The CDR3 DNA is TGTGCCAGCTCACCACTCGGGACAGATCAGCCCCAGCATTTT. The rearrangement uses TRBV18 and TRBJ1-5, with 7 bases aligning to TRBD1. From germline, CDR1 is KGHSH and CDR2 LQKENI. The CDR3 spans 14 residues. The V segment lost 1 base and the J segment 5 bases; nucleotides outside the gene matches: 2.

This rearrangement joins TRBV28 to TRBJ2-2; TRBD2 matches at 12 bases. V was clipped by 2 bases and J by 3 bases; unmatched bases: 1. The V gene's germline CDR1 is MDHEN and CDR2 SYDVKM. This CDR3 comprises 16 residues. The CDR3 DNA is TGTGCCAGCAGTTTAACTAGCGGGAGGTACACCGGGGAGCTGTTTTTT. Translating it yields CASSLTSGRYTGELFF. The whole variable domain, filled in from reference TRBV28 and TRBJ2-2, reads DVKVTQSSRYLVKRTGEKVFLECVQDMDHENMFWYRQDPGLGLRLIYFSYDVKMKEKGDIPEGYSVSREKKERFSLILESASTNQTSMYLCASSLTSGRYTGELFFGEGSRLTVL.

This chain uses TRBV10-3 with TRBJ2-3; 7 bases fit TRBD1. Trimming removed 9 bases from V and 3 bases from J; junction bases left unmatched: 12. CDR1 is ENHRY and CDR2 is SYGVKD in the germline V gene. CDR3 length: 15 amino acids. CDR3 sequence (DNA): TGTGCCATGGGTGGTGGACAGGACCCGACAGATACGCAGTATTTT. Its translation is CAMGGGQDPTDTQYF.

This clone was counted a few times. The V and J genes are TRBV10-1 and TRBJ2-3; 9 nucleotides align to TRBD1. Looked up from germline, CDR1 is WNHNN and CDR2 is SYGVQD (reference sequence). Germline trimming cut 8 bases from V and 13 bases from J; bases unmatched to any gene: 4. There are 10 residues in the CDR3. CDR3 nucleotide sequence: TGCGCCAGCGGGGACAGGGATGAGTATTTT. Protein: CASGDRDEYF.

The chain is built from TRBV27 and TRBJ2-5, with D perhaps TRBD2 (5 bases). The germline gives CDR1 MNHEY, CDR2 SMNVEV (reference sequence). V lost 0 bases and J 2 bases, leaving 13 bases between the germline ends. There are 16 residues in the CDR3. The CDR3 DNA is TGTGCCAGCAGTTTATCCCAGCGGAGACTTCAAGAGACCCAGTACTTC. It yields the protein CASSLSQRRLQETQYF.